Below are 10 T cell receptor beta chains sequenced from a single sample in a study of blood T cell repertoires in COVID-19. TCRdb's copy holds only in-frame clones and misses some; the assay was immunoSEQ multiplex PCR. The repertoire includes about 110,000 clones, about three quarters of them detected once, and about 1.8% sits in the top ten. The sample comprised peripheral blood. These receptors were obtained from a woman between 40 and 55 years old with acute or convalescent COVID-19.

J is TRBJ1-5 and V is TRBV28; no definite D call. Trimming took 5 bases from V and 9 from J, leaving 14 bases between them. There are 13 residues in the CDR3. The germline gives CDR1 MDHEN, CDR2 SYDVKM. The CDR3 region is CASSRAGWRPQHF. In DNA, the CDR3 is TGTGCCAGCAGTCGCGCGGGTTGGCGGCCCCAGCATTTT. The full variable domain, completed using reference TRBV28 and TRBJ1-5, is DVKVTQSSRYLVKRTGEKVFLECVQDMDHENMFWYRQDPGLGLRLIYFSYDVKMKEKGDIPEGYSVSREKKERFSLILESASTNQTSMYLCASSRAGWRPQHFGDGTRLSIL.

The CDR3 DNA is TGCGCCAGCAGCTTATCGTATGGGACAGAGTTATACGAGCAGTACTTC. Its translation is CASSLSYGTELYEQYF. This chain links TRBV5-1 with TRBJ2-7; 7 bases are shared with TRBD1. Germline lookup yields CDR1 SGHRS and CDR2 YFSETQ. With V trimmed by 2 bases and J by 4 bases, 12 bases remained unmatched. There are 16 residues in the CDR3.

Worth noting for this clone: The sample has other DNA sequences that encode this CDR3 too. The V gene is TRBV5-4, the J gene TRBJ1-1, with D uncertain. Trimming cost V 4 bases and J 2 bases, with 9 bases left between them. Germline CDR1 SGHNT, CDR2 YYREEE (reference sequence). The CDR3 is 13 residues long. The CDR3 DNA reads TGTGCCAGCAGCCGTGGCGGCAACACTGAAGCTTTCTTT. Its translation is CASSRGGNTEAFF.

As to this clone: Being one base from a much bigger clone, this may be a read error. The V and J genes are TRBV18 and TRBJ1-1; no definite D call. Trimming pared 3 bases from V and 1 base from J, leaving 6 bases between. Germline loops: CDR1 KGHSH, CDR2 LQKENI. CDR3 size: 13 residues. The CDR3 loop reads CASSPERNTEAFF. The CDR3 DNA reads TGTGCCAGCTCACCCGAGAGGAACACTGAAGCTTTCTTT.

The chain uses TRBV24-1 and TRBJ2-3, with TRBD1 matching over 7 bases. Per germline, CDR1 KGHDR and CDR2 SFDVKD. CDR3 length equals 15 residues. Trimming at V came to 5 bases and at J to 4 bases, leaving 8 bases not matched to a gene. The CDR3 sequence is CATSAPLGGADTQYF. CDR3 sequence (DNA): TGTGCCACCAGTGCCCCTTTAGGGGGCGCAGATACGCAGTATTTT.

This clone has only a few counts. The rearrangement uses TRBV7-9 and TRBJ1-2, with D hard to call. Germline V gene lookup returns CDR1 SEHNR and CDR2 FQNEAQ (reference sequence). CDR3 length: 12 residues. Trimming took off 5 bases at V and 8 bases at J, with 12 bases between the two ends. The CDR3 spells CASSLPGRGYTF. The CDR3 DNA sequence: TGTGCCAGCAGCCTCCCCGGTAGAGGCTACACCTTC.

This clone has more than one count but fewer than ten. The chain uses TRBV5-1 and TRBJ2-6, with a possible D match to TRBD2 (5 bases). The germline V gene has CDR1 SGHRS and CDR2 YFSETQ. V was pared by 5 bases and J by 2 bases, with 8 bases between. CDR3 size: 14 residues. Written as DNA, the CDR3 is TGCGCCAGCAGAGAGGGTCCTGGGGCCAACGTCCTGACTTTC. This gives the protein CASREGPGANVLTF.

This clone was seen a few times. The chain uses TRBV5-6 and TRBJ1-1; 8 bases fit TRBD1. V shed 4 bases, J shed 4 bases, and the junction held 6 bases outside the gene matches. Germline V gives CDR1 SGHDT, CDR2 YYEEEE. The CDR3 contains 14 residues. Written as DNA, the CDR3 is TGTGCCAGCAGCATAGACAGGGGTGGCACTGAAGCTTTCTTT. Protein sequence: CASSIDRGGTEAFF.

V is TRBV5-4 and J is TRBJ2-7; weak D call: TRBD1 (6 bases). In germline, CDR1 is SGHNT, CDR2 YYREEE (reference sequence). CDR3 length: 12 amino acids. V dropped 0 bases and J dropped 6 bases, with 7 bases sitting between them. CDR3 region: CASSLVGGEQYF. The CDR3 nucleotides read TGTGCCAGCAGCTTGGTAGGGGGCGAGCAGTACTTC.

The chain links TRBV5-1 to TRBJ2-5; the D gene is possibly TRBD2 (6 bases). The CDR3 totals 14 residues. Trimming took off 5 bases at V and 3 bases at J, with 14 bases between the two ends. CDR1 SGHRS and CDR2 YFSETQ come from the germline V gene. CDR3 sequence: CASSPGEAKETQYF. The CDR3 DNA follows: TGCGCCAGCAGTCCTGGGGAGGCAAAAGAGACCCAGTACTTC.